This TCR beta chain stems from a study of post-analysis software for immune sequencing data. Across the study: Clinical courses comprised relapsing-remitting, secondary progressive and progressive-relapsing multiple sclerosis.

This CDR3 is built from 14 residues. Trimming left V 0 bases short and J 5 bases short, with 8 bases between. The V gene's germline CDR1 is SGHRS and CDR2 YFSETQ. Every TCR beta cDNA library bore unique molecular identifiers. TCRdb re-analysed the PCR reads in MiXCR, keeping a single row per CDR3 protein. The sample shows 650,000 to 900,000 distinct CDR3 sequences, under 60% of them seen only once. General study findings and limits: Strong co-clustering by F measure linked samples that shared a preparation batch. Among four or five TRBV segments more frequent in patients than controls were TRBV5-6, TRBV5-1 and TRBV20-1. Those with multiple sclerosis, the patient group, showed significantly lower normalized Chao1 diversity than controls.

As to this clonotype: The antigen is not known.

The sequenced material came from blood. The rearrangement joins TRBV5-1 to TRBJ1-4, with D hard to call. This sequence originates from a girl under 18 with multiple sclerosis. For the CDR3, the DNA is TGCGCCAGCAGCTTGGAACGGCAGAATGAAAAACTGTTTTTT. This codes for CASSLERQNEKLFF.